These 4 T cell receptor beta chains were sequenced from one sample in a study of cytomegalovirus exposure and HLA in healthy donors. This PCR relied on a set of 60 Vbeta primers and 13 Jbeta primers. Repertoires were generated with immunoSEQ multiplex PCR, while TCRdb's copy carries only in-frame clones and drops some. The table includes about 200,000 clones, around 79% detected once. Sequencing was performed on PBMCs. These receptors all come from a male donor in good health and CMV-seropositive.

The CDR3: CASSILSGSTGELFF. Here the CDR3 DNA reads TGTGCCAGTAGTATACTCAGCGGAAGCACCGGGGAGCTGTTTTTT. This chain connects TRBV19 to TRBJ2-2; the D gene is possibly TRBD2 (5 bases). V lost 2 bases to trimming and J lost 4 bases, with 11 bases between them. Germline lookup yields CDR1 LNHDA and CDR2 SQIVND (reference sequence). CDR3 length equals 15 residues.

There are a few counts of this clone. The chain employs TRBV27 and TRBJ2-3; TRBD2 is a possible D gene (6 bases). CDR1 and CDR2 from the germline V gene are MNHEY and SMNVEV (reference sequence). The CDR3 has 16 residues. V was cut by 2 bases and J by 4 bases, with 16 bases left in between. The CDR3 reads CASSLKASATSDTQYF. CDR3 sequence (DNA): TGTGCCAGCAGTTTAAAGGCTAGCGCTACGTCAGATACGCAGTATTTT.

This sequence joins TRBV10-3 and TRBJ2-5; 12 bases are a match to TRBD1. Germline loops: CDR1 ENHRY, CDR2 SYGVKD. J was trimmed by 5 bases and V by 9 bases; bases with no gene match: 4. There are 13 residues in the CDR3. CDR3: CAMGQGAAETQYF. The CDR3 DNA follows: TGTGCCATGGGACAGGGGGCGGCGGAGACCCAGTACTTC.

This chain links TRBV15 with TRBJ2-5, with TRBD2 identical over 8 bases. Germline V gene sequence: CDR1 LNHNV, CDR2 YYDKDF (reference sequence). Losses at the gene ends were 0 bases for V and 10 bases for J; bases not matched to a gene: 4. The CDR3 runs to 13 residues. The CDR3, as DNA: TGTGCCACCAGCAGAGACAGCGGGGGTGACCAGTACTTC. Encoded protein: CATSRDSGGDQYF.